These 29 T cell receptor beta chains came from one sample sequenced in a study of chemoradiotherapy in HPV16-positive cancers. TCRdb's copy holds only in-frame clones and misses some; the assay was immunoSEQ multiplex PCR. The sample shows approximately 5,000 clones, 79% of them seen only once. Sequenced here: tumor tissue, sampled from a patient who underwent chemoradiotherapy. These receptors all stem from a human donor with HPV-associated anogenital cancer.

The chain has TRBV7-2 and TRBJ2-2; 12 nucleotides line up with TRBD2. The CDR3 contains 18 residues. CDR1 and CDR2 (germline): SGHTA, FQGNSA. V dropped 5 bases and J dropped 3; count of bases not matched to a gene: 10. CDR3 loop: CASSTSWLAGGHTGELFF. The CDR3 bases are TGTGCCAGCAGCACGTCCTGGCTAGCGGGGGGGCACACCGGGGAGCTGTTTTTT.

The CDR3 sequence is CASSGQGKTQYF. Here the CDR3 DNA reads TGTGCCAGCAGCGGACAGGGGAAGACCCAGTACTTC. The genes are TRBV7-2 and TRBJ2-5, with 9 bases that match TRBD1. The trim removed 5 bases at V and 6 bases at J, leaving 1 base unmatched. CDR1 and CDR2 from the germline V gene are SGHTA and FQGNSA. The CDR3 loop spans 12 amino acids. Full variable domain (missing parts from reference TRBV7-2 and TRBJ2-5): GAGVSQSPSNKVTEKGKDVELRCDPISGHTALYWYRQSLGQGLEFLIYFQGNSAPDKSGLPSDRFSAERTGGSVSTLTIQRTQQEDSAVYLCASSGQGKTQYFGPGTRLLVL.

The V gene is TRBV5-1, the J gene TRBJ2-1; 12 bases agree with TRBD2. V was pared by 4 bases and J by 1 base, with 3 bases of the junction left unmatched. Germline assignment: CDR1 SGHRS and CDR2 YFSETQ. The CDR3 extends over 16 amino acids. The CDR3 bases are TGCGCCAGCAGCCGACTAGCGGGGGCGTCCTACAATGAGCAGTTCTTC. It is translated as CASSRLAGASYNEQFF.

A remark on this clone: This sample also contains other DNA sequences that code for the same CDR3. The J gene is TRBJ1-4, the V gene TRBV7-2, with D uncertain. The CDR3 extends over 15 amino acids. V was cut by 1 base and J by 3 bases, with 9 bases left in between. Germline V gene data show CDR1 as SGHTA and CDR2 as FQGNSA. CDR3 DNA sequence: TGTGCCAGCAGCTTAGTCAAGGGCGCTAATGAAAAACTGTTTTTT. Translating it yields CASSLVKGANEKLFF.

The chain couples TRBV2 to TRBJ1-4, with 7 bases that match TRBD1. This CDR3 spans 12 amino acids. After removal of 11 bases from V and 5 bases from J, the junction contained 5 bases not matched to a gene. Per the germline V gene, CDR1 is SNHLY and CDR2 is FYNNEI. This chain's CDR3 is CAGTAENEKLFF. CDR3 sequence (DNA): TGTGCCGGGACAGCCGAAAATGAAAAACTGTTTTTT. The entire variable domain, with the rest obtained from reference TRBV2 and TRBJ1-4, is as follows: EPEVTQTPSHQVTQMGQEVILRCVPISNHLYFYWYRQILGQKVEFLVSFYNNEISEKSEIFDDQFSVERPDGSNFTLKIRSTKLEDSAMYFCAGTAENEKLFFGSGTQLSVL.

The V and J genes are TRBV28 and TRBJ2-7, with D maybe TRBD2 (6 bases). This CDR3 is built from 15 residues. The germline gives CDR1 MDHEN, CDR2 SYDVKM. Trimming took 5 bases from V and 2 from J, leaving 16 bases between them. Here the CDR3 DNA reads TGTGCCAGCAGTACAAACCGGGACTGGGCCTACGAGCAGTACTTC. This codes for CASSTNRDWAYEQYF.

The rearrangement joins TRBV7-2 to TRBJ1-2, with 7 bases identical to TRBD1. The CDR3 loop spans 14 amino acids. Germline CDR1 and CDR2: SGHTA and FQGNSA. Unmatched junction bases numbered 7, after V lost 5 bases and J lost 4 bases. The DNA for the CDR3 is TGTGCCAGCAGCCGGACAGGTCGTACCTATGGCTACACCTTC. Translation gives CASSRTGRTYGYTF.

This sequence joins TRBV7-9 and TRBJ1-1; 9 nucleotides match TRBD1. This CDR3 has 15 residues. The germline V gene has CDR1 SEHNR and CDR2 FQNEAQ (reference sequence). Trimming at V came to 4 bases and at J to 5 bases, leaving 8 bases not matched to a gene. Here the CDR3 reads CASSSPSTGGTEAFF. CDR3 sequence (DNA): TGTGCCAGCAGCTCCCCGTCGACAGGGGGAACTGAAGCTTTCTTT.

J is TRBJ1-1 and V is TRBV5-1, with D maybe TRBD1 (5 bases). Germline CDR1 is SGHRS and CDR2 is YFSETQ. The CDR3 totals 14 residues. The V and J ends lost 2 bases and 1 base respectively, with 9 bases between them. The CDR3 sequence is CASSFDGGNTEAFF. CDR3 bases: TGCGCCAGCAGCTTTGACGGGGGGAACACTGAAGCTTTCTTT.

The chain has TRBV10-3 and TRBJ1-2; D not certain. The CDR3 sequence is 14 residues long. The germline V gene has CDR1 ENHRY and CDR2 SYGVKD. V lost 2 bases to trimming and J lost 2 bases, with 9 bases between them. The CDR3 DNA sequence: TGTGCCATCAGTGAGGCGGGGATGAACTATGGCTACACCTTC. Translation: CAISEAGMNYGYTF.

This rearrangement joins TRBV5-4 to TRBJ2-5; TRBD1 agrees at 7 bases. CDR3 size: 14 residues. V lost 0 bases, J lost 1 base, and 0 bases stayed unmatched. Germline CDR1 and CDR2: SGHNT and YYREEE (reference sequence). The CDR3 sequence: CASSLGQGQETQYF. The CDR3 nucleotides read TGTGCCAGCAGCTTGGGACAGGGCCAAGAGACCCAGTACTTC.

The chain recombines TRBV7-9 with TRBJ1-2; 7 bases match TRBD1. V lost 0 bases to trimming and J lost 6 bases; unmatched junction nucleotides: 1. Germline V gene sequence: CDR1 SEHNR, CDR2 FQNEAQ (reference sequence). This CDR3 is 13 amino acids long. CDR3 DNA: TGTGCCAGCAGCTTAGCGGGACAGCATGGCTACACCTTC. The encoded protein is CASSLAGQHGYTF. The full variable domain, in which reference TRBV7-9 and TRBJ1-2 provide the parts outside the CDR3, is DTGVSQNPRHKITKRGQNVTFRCDPISEHNRLYWYRQTLGQGPEFLTYFQNEAQLEKSRLLSDRFSAERPKGSFSTLEIQRTEQGDSAMYLCASSLAGQHGYTFGSGTRLTVV.

This chain connects TRBV23-1 to TRBJ2-5; no clear D gene. TRBV23-1 counts as an open reading frame of uncertain function. Trimming shortened V by 3 bases and J by 7 bases, and 27 bases separated the two germline ends. The CDR3 is 18 amino acids. The DNA of the CDR3 is TGCGCCAGCAGTCACCGCCCTTTCGGAGCAGCTGTTAGGTGGACCCAGTACTTC. This encodes CASSHRPFGAAVRWTQYF.

In its sample, this clone was seen a few times. At one end, the junction sequence differs from germline, possibly due to a read error. This chain uses TRBV28 with TRBJ2-7; a possible D gene is TRBD2 (6 bases). There are 12 residues in the CDR3. Germline V lookup: CDR1 MDHEN, CDR2 SYDVKM. CDR3 bases: TGTGCCAGCAGTACTTTCACCGGGACTCCCAACTTC. Residues: CASSTFTGTPNF.

This clone was recorded a few times. The chain has TRBV5-6 and TRBJ1-4; D might be TRBD1 (5 bases). The length of the CDR3 is 16 residues. The V end was cut by 3 bases, the J end by 4 bases, with 16 bases between. The germline gives CDR1 SGHDT, CDR2 YYEEEE. The CDR3 DNA sequence: TGTGCCAGCAGCTCCGATCTCAGGAGGGGTAATGAAAAACTGTTTTTT. It specifies CASSSDLRRGNEKLFF.

DNA of the CDR3: TGTGCCAGCTCAACTAGAACCGGACAGGGTGTCGGTTATGGCTACACCTTC. Translating it yields CASSTRTGQGVGYGYTF. The V call is TRBV18, the J call TRBJ1-2, with 8 bases lining up with TRBD1. Germline CDR1 is KGHSH and CDR2 is LQKENI. The CDR3 is 17 amino acids. V was clipped by 5 bases and J by 5 bases; unmatched bases: 16.

This sequence joins TRBV28 and TRBJ2-3; no reliable D call. CDR1 and CDR2 from the germline V gene are MDHEN and SYDVKM. The CDR3 has 10 amino acids. Trimming removed 8 bases at V and 5 bases at J, with 5 bases between. The CDR3 nucleotides are TGTGCCAGCGGGCGAGATACGCAGTATTTT. It codes for CASGRDTQYF.

The DNA of the CDR3 is TGTGCCAGCAGCACTACTCAGGGGGCGCGGGGAAACACCATATATTTT. Translation gives CASSTTQGARGNTIYF. The chain links TRBV7-8 to TRBJ1-3; 8 bases map to TRBD1. Germline V gene lookup returns CDR1 SGHVS and CDR2 FQNEAQ. The CDR3 loop spans 16 amino acids. Unmatched junction bases numbered 10, after V lost 5 bases and J lost 4 bases.

This chain links TRBV18 with TRBJ1-3, with no clear D. The length of the CDR3 is 16 residues. The V gene lost 1 base and the J gene lost 0 bases, with 10 bases spanning the gap. The V gene's germline CDR1 is KGHSH and CDR2 LQKENI. CDR3 DNA sequence: TGTGCCAGCTCACCACAGGGAGGCGGCTCTGGAAACACCATATATTTT. Its translation: CASSPQGGGSGNTIYF.

This clone was recorded only once. This chain links TRBV4-1 with TRBJ2-7, with D perhaps matching TRBD2 (5 bases). The CDR3 is made up of 14 amino acids. Germline V lookup: CDR1 MGHRA, CDR2 YSYEKL. Trimming removed 4 bases from V and 3 bases from J, with 13 bases in between. Written as DNA, the CDR3 is TGCGCCAGCAGCCCCAAACTAGTGGTCTACGAGCAGTACTTC. It is translated as CASSPKLVVYEQYF.

This chain uses TRBV18 with TRBJ2-7, with D maybe TRBD1 (6 bases). Per germline, CDR1 KGHSH and CDR2 LQKENI. Between the trimmed V and J ends, which lost 2 bases and 4 bases, there was a span of 9 bases. This CDR3 comprises 13 residues. CDR3 sequence reads: CASSPDRTYEQYF. The DNA of the CDR3 is TGTGCCAGCTCACCAGACAGGACGTACGAGCAGTACTTC.

The rearrangement joins TRBV30 to TRBJ2-5; 7 bases agree with TRBD2. CDR3 size: 17 residues. V lost 0 bases to trimming and J lost 0 bases; unmatched junction nucleotides: 10. Germline CDR1 reads GTSNPN; CDR2 reads SVGIG (reference sequence). The chain's CDR3 is CAWSVAGQIKYQETQYF. The DNA for the CDR3 is TGTGCCTGGAGTGTAGCGGGGCAGATAAAATACCAAGAGACCCAGTACTTC.

This clone has just a few counts. V is TRBV5-1 and J is TRBJ1-1; TRBD1 aligns across 10 bases. Trimming cost V 4 bases and J 4 bases; bases outside gene matches: 1. Germline V gene lookup returns CDR1 SGHRS and CDR2 YFSETQ. This CDR3 is built from 13 residues. CDR3 nucleotide sequence: TGCGCCAGCAGCAGGACAGGGGGCACTGAAGCTTTCTTT. Translating it yields CASSRTGGTEAFF.

There are a few counts of this clone. The chain couples TRBV19 to TRBJ1-2; 9 nucleotides line up with TRBD1. Germline CDR1 and CDR2: LNHDA and SQIVND (reference sequence). V was pared by 7 bases and J by 7 bases, with 7 bases of the junction left unmatched. The CDR3 runs to 13 residues. CDR3 region: CASKEGQGSGYTF. The CDR3 bases are TGTGCCAGTAAAGAGGGACAGGGAAGTGGCTACACCTTC.

This clone was detected only a few times. The rearrangement links TRBV7-6 to TRBJ1-1; 9 bases line up with TRBD1. CDR3 length equals 14 residues. V lost 5 bases, J lost 7 bases, and 8 bases stayed unmatched. Germline V gene lookup returns CDR1 SGHVS and CDR2 FNYEAQ. The CDR3 protein is CASSQPGQGNEAFF. In nucleotides, the CDR3 is TGTGCCAGCAGCCAACCGGGACAGGGCAATGAAGCTTTCTTT.

This clone was picked up one time. The genes are TRBV2 and TRBJ2-2; D is perhaps TRBD1 or TRBD2 (6 bases each). The CDR3 runs 14 residues. Looked up from germline, CDR1 is SNHLY and CDR2 is FYNNEI. Deletions cut 8 bases from V and 0 bases from J, with 10 bases between. The CDR3 DNA sequence: TGTGCCAGCGCTGGGGGGCCGAACACCGGGGAGCTGTTTTTT. This encodes CASAGGPNTGELFF.

This chain uses TRBV19 with TRBJ1-5, with D hard to call. V was shortened by 4 bases and J by 6 bases, with 10 bases between the two germline ends. Germline loops: CDR1 LNHDA, CDR2 SQIVND (reference sequence). The CDR3 loop spans 13 amino acids. CDR3 nucleotide sequence: TGTGCCAGTAGTAACCCCGCCGGTCAGCCCCAGCATTTT. Its translation: CASSNPAGQPQHF. Using reference TRBV19 and TRBJ1-5 for the parts outside the CDR3, the full variable domain is DGGITQSPKYLFRKEGQNVTLSCEQNLNHDAMYWYRQDPGQGLRLIYYSQIVNDFQKGDIAEGYSVSREKKESFPLTVTSAQKNPTAFYLCASSNPAGQPQHFGDGTRLSIL.

The chain is built from TRBV7-2 and TRBJ2-7; 9 nucleotides match TRBD1. The CDR3 has 14 amino acids. Germline CDR1 is SGHTA and CDR2 is FQGNSA. V was clipped by 4 bases and J by 5 bases; unmatched bases: 6. For the CDR3, the DNA is TGTGCCAGCAGCTCCGGGACAGGGATAAACGAGCAGTACTTC. As protein: CASSSGTGINEQYF.

CDR3 DNA sequence: TGTGCCAGCAGCTTGGAGGGGACCCAGTACTTC. Protein sequence: CASSLEGTQYF. The genes are TRBV7-8 and TRBJ2-5; TRBD2 is a possible D gene (6 bases). CDR1 SGHVS and CDR2 FQNEAQ come from the germline V gene. Trimming stripped 3 bases from V and 7 bases from J, with 6 bases between. This CDR3 spans 11 amino acids.